These 26 T cell receptor beta chains share one sample of origin, sequenced in a study of blood T cells in healthy people across ages. A second roughly 6 to 11 cycle PCR used barcoded and J-beta primers. TCRdb used MiXCR to reprocess the 5' RACE reads, holding one entry per CDR3 protein. This sample has hundreds of thousands of distinct CDR3 sequences, with about 42% found just once. The sequenced sample consisted of blood. Receptors were obtained from a woman aged 55-69 years in good health.

This chain uses TRBV24-1 with TRBJ2-2; maybe TRBD1 (5 bases). V was shortened by 0 bases and J by 4 bases, with 8 bases between the two germline ends. Germline V gene sequence: CDR1 KGHDR, CDR2 SFDVKD. The CDR3 runs to 15 residues. The chain's CDR3 is CATSDLQGRTGELFF. The CDR3 DNA follows: TGTGCCACCAGTGATTTGCAGGGTCGCACCGGGGAGCTGTTTTTT.

This clonotype came up a few times. This rearrangement joins TRBV29-1 to TRBJ2-1; 8 bases map to TRBD1. V dropped 7 bases and J dropped 7; count of bases not matched to a gene: 9. Germline V gene lookup returns CDR1 SQVTM and CDR2 ANQGSEA. The CDR3 loop spans 13 amino acids. In DNA, the CDR3 is TGCAGCGCCGGTCAGGGGGCGCAGAATGAGCAGTTCTTC. Encoded protein: CSAGQGAQNEQFF.

The sample holds a few counts of this clonotype. The gene calls are TRBV3-1 and TRBJ2-3, with D possibly being TRBD1 or TRBD2 (5 bases each). Germline CDR1 and CDR2: LGHDT and YNNKEL (reference sequence). This CDR3 region has 14 residues. Trimming removed 4 bases from V and 2 bases from J, with 10 bases in between. The CDR3: CASSLGPTTDTQYF. The CDR3 DNA sequence: TGTGCCAGCAGCCTGGGACCAACCACAGATACGCAGTATTTT.

The genes are TRBV4-2 and TRBJ2-1; 11 bases match TRBD2. V was clipped by 4 bases and J by 6 bases; unmatched bases: 8. Germline assignment: CDR1 LGHNA and CDR2 YNFKEQ. The CDR3 runs 16 residues. The CDR3 DNA reads TGTGCCAGCAGCCGGGGACTAGCGGACAACTGCAATGAGCAGTTCTTC. Protein sequence: CASSRGLADNCNEQFF.

V gene TRBV28 combines with J gene TRBJ1-1; D ambiguous. CDR3 length: 12 amino acids. Germline V gene sequence: CDR1 MDHEN, CDR2 SYDVKM. The ends were cut back, 6 bases at V and 5 bases at J, with 10 bases in the middle. CDR3: CASRYGGTEAFF. Here the CDR3 DNA reads TGTGCCAGCAGGTACGGAGGGACTGAAGCTTTCTTT.

This clonotype was observed a few times. This sequence joins TRBV6-1 and TRBJ1-6, with D unclear. Germline values: CDR1 MNHNS, CDR2 SASEGT. The ends were cut back, 1 base at V and 6 bases at J, with 10 bases in the middle. The CDR3 runs to 15 residues. This CDR3 is CASSEGGLFNSPLHF. The CDR3 DNA reads TGTGCCAGCAGTGAAGGGGGTCTGTTTAATTCACCCCTCCACTTT.

As to this clonotype: The junction does not match germline at one end; this may be a read error. V is TRBV9 and J is TRBJ2-7; 9 bases line up with TRBD1. There are 14 residues in the CDR3. CDR1 is SGDLS and CDR2 is YYNGEE in the germline V gene. The CDR3 region is CVSSVGTGNYEQYF. The CDR3 DNA is TGTGTCAGCAGCGTGGGGACAGGGAACTACGAGCAGTACTTC.

This clonotype came up once. The genes are TRBV12-3 or TRBV12-4 and TRBJ2-3; D possibly corresponds to TRBD2 (6 bases). There are 16 residues in the CDR3. V lost 0 bases to trimming and J lost 4 bases, with 14 bases between them. CDR3 bases: TGTGCCAGCAGTTTAGCGAAGCGGGTTCGCGCAGATACGCAGTATTTT. Translating it yields CASSLAKRVRADTQYF.

As concerns this clonotype: One junction end does not reproduce the germline sequence, and a read error may be involved. This chain joins TRBV20-1 and TRBJ2-6, with a tentative D call TRBD1 (6 bases). The CDR3 sequence is 17 residues long. Germline CDR1 DFQATT, CDR2 SNEGSKA (reference sequence). As DNA, the CDR3 is TGCGGTGCTAGAGATCAGGGGTTCCAGTCTGGGGCCAACGTCCTGACTTTC. Its translation: CGARDQGFQSGANVLTF.

V is TRBV10-3 and J is TRBJ2-5, with a possible D match to TRBD2 (5 bases). V lost 4 bases, J lost 3 bases, and 9 bases lay in between. Germline V gene sequence: CDR1 ENHRY, CDR2 SYGVKD. The CDR3 is 13 amino acids. CDR3 coding DNA: TGTGCCATCAGTGTGGGTAGCGAAGAGACCCAGTACTTC. Its translation: CAISVGSEETQYF.

In its sample, this clonotype was seen a few times. The CDR3 DNA reads as TGTGCCAGCAGCCCCCAAAATCCGTCGGGATTCCAAGAGACCCAGTACTTC. Its translation: CASSPQNPSGFQETQYF. This chain links TRBV4-2 with TRBJ2-5; D perhaps matches TRBD2 (5 bases). Per germline, CDR1 LGHNA and CDR2 YNFKEQ. V gave up 4 bases and J gave up 1 base, with 19 bases separating them. The CDR3 is 17 amino acids.

The sample holds a few counts of this clonotype. The chain has TRBV2 and TRBJ2-5, with 8 nucleotides matching TRBD2. CDR3 length: 13 amino acids. Germline CDR1 SNHLY, CDR2 FYNNEI. With 7 bases clipped from V and 4 bases from J, the junction kept 5 bases outside the gene matches. The CDR3: CASTSGGGETQYF. In DNA, the CDR3 is TGTGCCAGCACGTCGGGGGGGGGAGAGACCCAGTACTTC.

In the case of this clonotype: Since a much larger clone is just one base distant, this may be a read error. This chain links TRBV10-3 with TRBJ2-7; D is uncertain. The CDR3 is 13 amino acids. V lost 6 bases to trimming and J lost 3 bases, with 12 bases between them. Germline CDR1 ENHRY, CDR2 SYGVKD. The chain's CDR3 is CAIRAAIDYEQYF. Here the CDR3 DNA reads TGTGCCATCAGGGCCGCGATCGACTACGAGCAGTACTTC.

The V gene is TRBV6-4, the J gene TRBJ1-1; D unclear. From germline, CDR1 is MRHNA and CDR2 SNTAGT. V lost 2 bases and J lost 3, with 7 bases in between. The CDR3 is made up of 13 amino acids. Here the CDR3 reads CASSDTRHTEAFF. The DNA of the CDR3 is TGTGCCAGCAGTGACACACGACACACTGAAGCTTTCTTT.

In regard to this clonotype: A much larger clone lies a single base off, so this may be a read error. The chain joins TRBV10-3 to TRBJ2-7; TRBD1 is a possible D gene (5 bases). V was cut by 2 bases and J by 7 bases, with 12 bases left in between. This CDR3 is 13 amino acids long. In germline, CDR1 is ENHRY, CDR2 SYGVKD. The CDR3 bases are TGTGCCATCAGTGAGGACGCCCCAGGGGAGCAGTACTTC. Translating gives CAISEDAPGEQYF.

The CDR3 bases are TGTGCCAGCAGCGTAGGTGTCGACTTGGAGACCCAGTACTTC. It translates to CASSVGVDLETQYF. The chain couples TRBV9 to TRBJ2-4; D unresolved. The last part of the DNA fits TRBJ2-5 better; the J call may be wrong. The CDR3 consists of 14 residues. Germline V gene data show CDR1 as SGDLS and CDR2 as YYNGEE.

The chain joins TRBV2 to TRBJ1-5; no clear D gene. The length of the CDR3 is 14 residues. Trimming left V 2 bases short and J 1 base short, with 6 bases between. Per the germline V gene, CDR1 is SNHLY and CDR2 is FYNNEI. The CDR3 loop is CASSERRSNQPQHF. Written as DNA, the CDR3 is TGTGCCAGCAGTGAACGGCGGAGCAATCAGCCCCAGCATTTT.

This chain uses TRBV11-2 with TRBJ2-7, with 8 bases lining up with TRBD2. Germline CDR1 is SGHAT and CDR2 is FQNNGV. This CDR3 spans 15 amino acids. With V trimmed by 5 bases and J by 9 bases, 15 bases remained unmatched. CDR3 nucleotides: TGTGCCAGCAGCGCACCGCTGCGGGGGGATAAGTGGCAGTACTTC. This encodes CASSAPLRGDKWQYF.

This clonotype was counted at least ten times. The rearrangement links TRBV7-2 to TRBJ2-1; D is ambiguous. The CDR3 loop spans 15 amino acids. Germline V gene lookup returns CDR1 SGHTA and CDR2 FQGNSA. With 1 base removed from V and 2 bases from J, the gap between germline ends came to 9 bases. The CDR3 coding sequence is TGTGCCAGCAGCTTAGAGCAGTACACCTACAATGAGCAGTTCTTC. This codes for CASSLEQYTYNEQFF.

This sequence joins TRBV12-3 or TRBV12-4 and TRBJ2-7, with D possibly matching TRBD2 (6 bases). Trimming cost V 11 bases and J 7 bases, with 24 bases left between them. This CDR3 comprises 14 residues. The CDR3 spells CAGRPEGAMGEQYF. In DNA form, the CDR3 reads TGTGCCGGCCGACCGGAGGGAGCGATGGGTGAGCAGTACTTC.

The V and J genes are TRBV29-1 and TRBJ2-2; TRBD1 matches at 8 bases. Germline CDR1 and CDR2: SQVTM and ANQGSEA. There are 12 residues in the CDR3. The J segment lost 10 bases and the V segment lost 8 bases, leaving 9 bases of the junction unmatched. CDR3 sequence (DNA): TGCAGCACCCGACAGGGGTCCGAGGAGCTGTTTTTT. This translates into CSTRQGSEELFF.

This clonotype has only a few counts. The genes are TRBV14 and TRBJ2-3; TRBD2 agrees at 11 bases. The germline V gene encodes CDR1 SGHDN and CDR2 FVKESK. Trimming cost V 1 base and J 3 bases; bases outside gene matches: 3. CDR3 size: 16 residues. DNA of the CDR3: TGTGCCAGCAGCCAAGGACTAGCGGGAAAGACAGATACGCAGTATTTT. Its protein is CASSQGLAGKTDTQYF.

Many counts were recorded for this clonotype. The V gene is TRBV7-2, the J gene TRBJ1-2, with 9 bases identical to TRBD1. J gave up 8 bases and V 5 bases, and 9 bases lay outside the gene matches. The CDR3 is 14 amino acids. CDR1 SGHTA and CDR2 FQGNSA come from the germline V gene. CDR3: CASSPPGQGGGYTF. CDR3 DNA sequence: TGTGCCAGCAGCCCTCCGGGACAGGGAGGCGGCTACACCTTC. The full variable domain, in which reference TRBV7-2 and TRBJ1-2 provide the parts outside the CDR3, is GAGVSQSPSNKVTEKGKDVELRCDPISGHTALYWYRQSLGQGLEFLIYFQGNSAPDKSGLPSDRFSAERTGGSVSTLTIQRTQQEDSAVYLCASSPPGQGGGYTFGSGTRLTVV.

The sample holds many counts of this clonotype. The CDR3 coding sequence is TGCAGTGCTGAACTGGGGGGGAACGGGGGTGAGCAGTTCTTC. It encodes CSAELGGNGGEQFF. The chain has TRBV20-1 and TRBJ2-1; TRBD2 matches at 7 bases. This CDR3 contains 14 residues. The V segment lost 5 bases and the J segment 9 bases; nucleotides outside the gene matches: 13. Germline CDR1 is DFQATT and CDR2 is SNEGSKA (reference sequence).

The CDR3, as DNA: TGTGCCAGCAGCTTAGGCGGTCGAGGGTCCTACGAGCAGTACTTC. Amino acid sequence: CASSLGGRGSYEQYF. V usage is TRBV13 and J usage is TRBJ2-7; D possibly corresponds to TRBD2 (5 bases). V lost 0 bases and J lost 1, with 10 bases in between. CDR1 PRHDT and CDR2 FYEKMQ come from the germline V gene (reference sequence). The CDR3 spans 15 residues.

This clonotype was counted at least ten times. The chain links TRBV5-6 to TRBJ2-1, with D unresolved. Germline loops: CDR1 SGHDT, CDR2 YYEEEE. The CDR3 spans 14 residues. V was clipped by 0 bases and J by 0 bases, with 4 bases between them. The CDR3 DNA sequence: TGTGCCAGCAGCTTGGGGCTCTCCTACAATGAGCAGTTCTTC. It translates to CASSLGLSYNEQFF.